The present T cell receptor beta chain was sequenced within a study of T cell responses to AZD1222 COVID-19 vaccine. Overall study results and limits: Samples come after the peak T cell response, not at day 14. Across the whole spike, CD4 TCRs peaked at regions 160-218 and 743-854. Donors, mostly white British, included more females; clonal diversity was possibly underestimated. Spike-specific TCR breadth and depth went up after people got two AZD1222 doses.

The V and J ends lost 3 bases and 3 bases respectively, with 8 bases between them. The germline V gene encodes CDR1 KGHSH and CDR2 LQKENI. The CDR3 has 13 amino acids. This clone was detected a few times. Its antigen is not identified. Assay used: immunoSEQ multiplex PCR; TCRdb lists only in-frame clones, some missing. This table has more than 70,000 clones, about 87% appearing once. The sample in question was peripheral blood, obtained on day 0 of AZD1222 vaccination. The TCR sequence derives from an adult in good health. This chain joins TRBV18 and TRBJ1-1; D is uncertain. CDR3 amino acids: CASSPSYYTEAFF. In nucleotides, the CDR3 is TGTGCCAGCTCACCGTCATACTACACTGAAGCTTTCTTT.